This T cell receptor beta chain stems from a study of CD8 T cells in ankylosing spondylitis (dated by TCRdb to between 2016 and 2019). Describing the broader study: The study profiled T cell receptor beta repertoires in healthy donors and ankylosing spondylitis patients to find disease-linked TCR variants. The full study cohort was made up of 25 to 30 ankylosing spondylitis patients and 108 healthy donors. Peripheral blood was sampled, and synovial fluid was additionally collected from ankylosing spondylitis patients.

Per the germline V gene, SGDLS is the CDR1 and YYNGEE is the CDR2. Trimming accounts for 3 bases at V and 6 bases at J, while the number of junction bases matched to no gene is 8. The CDR3 measures 15 amino acids from cysteine to phenylalanine. Only the CDR3 region is kept as DNA, spanning 45 bases read in frame from base 1. Remarks on this clonotype: It lacks a known antigen. No qualities accompany the bases; no much larger clone lies one base away.

Sequencing took place on an Illumina HiSeq 2500. Quantitative 5'-RACE with molecular barcodes was used to prepare TCR beta libraries. Concerning the study's data processing: Disease-linked TCR variants were identified with a new computational method built on a probabilistic model of VDJ rearrangement. TCRdb reanalyzed the raw reads on its own, using fastp at Q25 for trimming and MiXCR for clone calling, and kept in-frame beta chains. Rows are unified per CDR3 protein, each entry keeping the most common DNA and genes. These V and J calls are TCRdb output, not the study's own analysis. Present in this sample are 350,000 to 400,000 distinct CDR3 sequences, 20% to 25% of which were seen just once. The top ten clonotypes cover roughly 14% of the sample. Beyond this particular receptor, the publication reports: A TCR beta motif made up of about eight highly homologous amino acid variants appeared to be characteristic of blood from ankylosing spondylitis patients. The disease-linked clones were reported to be significantly enriched in matched synovial fluid samples from ankylosing spondylitis patients. Some TCR beta motif variants had previously been reported in synovial fluid and blood of reactive arthritis patients, which suggested common disease-initiation mechanisms. A CD8+ phenotype was shown by the disease-linked clones, which were found at relatively low frequencies in peripheral blood.

The source is a male donor with ankylosing spondylitis or in good health (not recorded which). The sequence is built from TRBV9 and TRBJ2-7, with TRBD1 matching 11 junction bases. Input material: blood, either unsorted or a sorted T cell fraction (not recorded which). CDR3 region: CASSEGTGGVSEQYF. The DNA sequence reads TGTGCCAGCAGCGAAGGGACAGGGGGTGTCTCCGAGCAGTACTTC.